Listed here are 32 T cell receptor beta chains from one sample, sequenced in a study of T cells of healthy individuals. One entry per CDR3 protein, called by TCRdb with MiXCR from the 5' RACE reads. The sample records about 41,000 distinct CDR3 sequences, about 4.2% being singletons. Receptor source: a human donor in good health.

This clonotype has a count of ten or more. This chain uses TRBV23-1 with TRBJ2-1, with D possibly TRBD1 on 5 matching bases. TRBV23-1 is noted as an ORF with a role that remains uncertain. The CDR3 has 19 amino acids. Trimming removed 4 bases at V and 0 bases at J, with 22 bases between. The CDR3 protein is CASSPYPVGHESSYNEQFF. The CDR3 DNA follows: TGCGCCAGCAGTCCCTACCCCGTAGGACACGAAAGCTCCTACAATGAGCAGTTCTTC.

Sample share makes this clonotype medium-sized. The chain recombines TRBV6-4 with TRBJ1-1, with D possibly TRBD1 on 5 matching bases. The V gene's germline CDR1 is MRHNA and CDR2 SNTAGT. The CDR3 spans 15 residues. V lost 6 bases to trimming and J lost 4 bases, with 18 bases between them. CDR3 protein: CASSPGGEMATEAFF. The CDR3, as DNA: TGTGCCAGCAGCCCCGGGGGGGAGATGGCCACTGAAGCTTTCTTT.

Many counts were recorded for this clonotype. V gene TRBV7-2 combines with J gene TRBJ2-1, with D perhaps TRBD2 (5 bases). Germline-derived CDR1 and CDR2 are SGHTA and FQGNSA. The CDR3 consists of 13 residues. V was pared by 7 bases and J by 8 bases, with 15 bases between. CDR3 nucleotides: TGTGCCAGCAACGGGAATTTAGGCTATGAGCAGTTCTTC. This encodes CASNGNLGYEQFF.

This clonotype was seen ten or more times. The chain combines TRBV20-1 with TRBJ2-5; 7 bases fit TRBD2. Losses at the gene ends were 6 bases for V and 5 bases for J; bases not matched to a gene: 9. Germline V gives CDR1 DFQATT, CDR2 SNEGSKA (reference sequence). CDR3 length: 13 amino acids. The CDR3 bases are TGCAGTGCAAGCAGCGGGGTCGGGGAGACCCAGTACTTC. This sequence encodes CSASSGVGETQYF.

This clonotype was seen many times. The rearrangement uses TRBV7-2 and TRBJ2-1; 10 nucleotides agree with TRBD2. The CDR3 runs to 15 residues. Germline values: CDR1 SGHTA, CDR2 FQGNSA. The V and J ends lost 7 bases and 2 bases, in that order; junction bases with no gene match: 5. For the CDR3, the DNA is TGTGCCAGCACCCCAGCGGGGGGGACCTACAATGAGCAGTTCTTC. This codes for CASTPAGGTYNEQFF.

This clonotype was recorded at least ten times. The rearrangement uses TRBV2 and TRBJ1-4; TRBD1 agrees at 7 bases. The CDR3 runs 15 residues. The germline gives CDR1 SNHLY, CDR2 FYNNEI. The V segment lost 2 bases and the J segment 9 bases; nucleotides outside the gene matches: 9. The CDR3 DNA reads TGTGCCAGCAGTGAAAGTACACAGGGGTGGCAAAAACTGTTTTTT. Amino acid sequence: CASSESTQGWQKLFF.

This clonotype was detected ten times or more. The chain is built from TRBV12-3 or TRBV12-4 and TRBJ2-7; D possibly corresponds to TRBD2 (6 bases). This CDR3 comprises 16 residues. V was cut by 6 bases and J by 0 bases, with 18 bases left in between. The CDR3 loop reads CASSPYRGKSSYEQYF. The DNA of the CDR3 is TGTGCCAGCAGCCCATATCGGGGGAAAAGCTCCTACGAGCAGTACTTC.

This clonotype was counted many times. This sequence joins TRBV7-2 and TRBJ1-5; D ambiguous. CDR1 is SGHTA, CDR2 FQGNSA, per germline. This CDR3 has 14 amino acids. V gave up 0 bases and J gave up 4 bases, with 7 bases separating them. DNA for the CDR3: TGTGCCAGCAGCTTAGCCAATGCGAATCAGCCCCAGCATTTT. This translates into CASSLANANQPQHF.

This clonotype was recorded many times. The chain links TRBV5-6 to TRBJ2-1; D ambiguous. The germline gives CDR1 SGHDT, CDR2 YYEEEE. The CDR3 consists of 14 residues. Deletions cut 2 bases from V and 0 bases from J, with 6 bases between. The CDR3 DNA is TGTGCCAGCAGCTTATACAACTCCTACAATGAGCAGTTCTTC. This encodes CASSLYNSYNEQFF.

This clonotype has only a few counts. The gene calls are TRBV5-1 and TRBJ1-1; weak D call: TRBD1 (5 bases). Germline V CDR1 and CDR2: SGHRS, YFSETQ. This CDR3 is 12 amino acids long. Trimming took off 5 bases at V and 0 bases at J, with 5 bases between the two ends. The CDR3 nucleotides read TGCGCCAGCAGACAGGTGAACACTGAAGCTTTCTTT. Its protein product is CASRQVNTEAFF.

This clonotype was seen many times. The J gene is TRBJ2-3, the V gene TRBV15, with D uncertain. CDR1 is LNHNV, CDR2 YYDKDF, per germline (reference sequence). The CDR3 extends over 12 amino acids. V was pared by 5 bases and J by 5 bases, with 8 bases between. In nucleotides, the CDR3 is TGTGCCACCAGCGAGGTGGTAGATACGCAGTATTTT. This sequence encodes CATSEVVDTQYF.

This clonotype has a count of ten or more. The rearrangement uses TRBV12-3 or TRBV12-4 and TRBJ1-5; D is possibly TRBD1 (5 bases). V was shortened by 6 bases and J by 3 bases, with 15 bases between the two germline ends. This CDR3 has 15 amino acids. The CDR3 sequence is CASSKGALPNQPQHF. DNA for the CDR3: TGTGCCAGCAGCAAAGGGGCTTTACCCAATCAGCCCCAGCATTTT.

This clonotype has at least ten counts. The chain is built from TRBV2 and TRBJ2-1, with 9 bases lining up with TRBD2. CDR1 is SNHLY, CDR2 FYNNEI, per germline. The trim removed 6 bases at V and 10 bases at J, leaving 7 bases unmatched. The CDR3 sequence is 13 residues long. The CDR3 reads CASRVELAGEQFF. CDR3 bases: TGTGCCAGCAGGGTGGAGCTAGCGGGGGAGCAGTTCTTC.

Ten or more counts support this clonotype. J is TRBJ2-6 and V is TRBV7-9; 9 bases are shared with TRBD1. The CDR3 is 18 residues long. Germline V lookup: CDR1 SEHNR, CDR2 FQNEAQ (reference sequence). J gave up 2 bases and V 5 bases, and 10 bases lay outside the gene matches. The CDR3 protein is CASSRRDRETTGANVLTF. The CDR3 DNA sequence: TGTGCCAGCAGCAGAAGGGACAGGGAAACAACTGGGGCCAACGTCCTGACTTTC.

This clonotype appeared many times. The gene calls are TRBV12-3 or TRBV12-4 and TRBJ1-1; D ambiguous. The CDR3 length is 14 residues. The V gene lost 3 bases and the J gene lost 6 bases, with 14 bases spanning the gap. This CDR3 reads CASSLWGREAEAFF. The DNA for the CDR3 is TGTGCCAGCAGTTTGTGGGGTCGGGAGGCTGAAGCTTTCTTT.

This chain joins TRBV5-1 and TRBJ2-3, with D perhaps being TRBD1 or TRBD2 (5 bases each). The CDR3 has 14 amino acids. V lost 4 bases to trimming and J lost 1 base, with 10 bases between them. CDR1 SGHRS and CDR2 YFSETQ come from the germline V gene. CDR3 sequence reads: CASSHRDRTDTQYF. Written as DNA, the CDR3 is TGCGCCAGCAGCCACCGGGACCGCACAGATACGCAGTATTTT.

This clonotype was observed many times. This chain joins TRBV28 and TRBJ2-3; 11 positions agree with TRBD2. This CDR3 contains 17 residues. Unmatched junction bases numbered 9, after V lost 4 bases and J lost 3 bases. Per the germline V gene, CDR1 is MDHEN and CDR2 is SYDVKM. The chain's CDR3 is CASSSFSGRAVTDTQYF. The CDR3 nucleotides read TGTGCCAGCAGTTCTTTTAGCGGGAGGGCCGTTACAGATACGCAGTATTTT. The variable domain in full, completed from reference TRBV28 and TRBJ2-3, reads DVKVTQSSRYLVKRTGEKVFLECVQDMDHENMFWYRQDPGLGLRLIYFSYDVKMKEKGDIPEGYSVSREKKERFSLILESASTNQTSMYLCASSSFSGRAVTDTQYFGPGTRLTVL.

This clonotype was seen ten or more times. As DNA, the CDR3 is TGTGCCAGTCAACCCTTGCGGGGGAGCTCCTACAATGAGCAGTTCTTC. It yields the protein CASQPLRGSSYNEQFF. This rearrangement joins TRBV19 to TRBJ2-1; TRBD2 matches at 7 bases. Germline V gene sequence: CDR1 LNHDA, CDR2 SQIVND (reference sequence). The CDR3 spans 16 residues. Germline trimming cut 8 bases from V and 0 bases from J; bases unmatched to any gene: 10.

This clonotype was recorded many times. This chain uses TRBV12-3 or TRBV12-4 with TRBJ2-3; D unresolved. This CDR3 is built from 15 residues. Trimming shortened V by 8 bases and J by 2 bases, and 17 bases separated the two germline ends. For the CDR3, the DNA is TGTGCCAGCCGTCGCGCTAGGTCGTACACAGATACGCAGTATTTT. It is translated as CASRRARSYTDTQYF.

J is TRBJ2-6 and V is TRBV6-4; TRBD2 aligns across 9 bases. J was trimmed by 3 bases and V by 6 bases; bases with no gene match: 15. Germline loops: CDR1 MRHNA, CDR2 SNTAGT. The CDR3 loop spans 19 amino acids. The CDR3 bases are TGTGCCAGCAGCCGAGGTCCCGCGGGGGGGCCTAGTGGGGCCAACGTCCTGACTTTC. This translates into CASSRGPAGGPSGANVLTF.

This clonotype has more than one count but fewer than ten. The chain employs TRBV15 and TRBJ1-2; tentative D call: TRBD1 (5 bases). V was pared by 0 bases and J by 8 bases, with 19 bases between. There are 16 residues in the CDR3. From germline, CDR1 is LNHNV and CDR2 YYDKDF (reference sequence). CDR3 region: CATSRDQAGSLSGYTF. The CDR3 DNA reads as TGTGCCACCAGCAGAGACCAGGCAGGGTCCCTTTCCGGCTACACCTTC.

The sample holds many counts of this clonotype. V is TRBV11-2 and J is TRBJ2-3; no clear D. Germline V gene sequence: CDR1 SGHAT, CDR2 FQNNGV. V was cut by 1 base and J by 1 base, with 12 bases left in between. The CDR3 loop spans 16 amino acids. The DNA of the CDR3 is TGTGCCAGCAGCTTAGGTTCGGGTATTGGCACAGATACGCAGTATTTT. It specifies CASSLGSGIGTDTQYF.

In its sample, this clonotype was seen many times. The rearrangement links TRBV7-2 to TRBJ2-3, with 10 bases aligning to TRBD2. The CDR3 is 17 amino acids. The germline V gene has CDR1 SGHTA and CDR2 FQGNSA. V lost 1 base, J lost 11 bases, and 15 bases stayed unmatched. The CDR3, as DNA: TGTGCCAGCAGCTTAGGAGCTAGCGGGAGCCGTAAGGGGGGGCAGTATTTT. Protein sequence: CASSLGASGSRKGGQYF.

This clonotype was recorded only once. The chain uses TRBV3-2 and TRBJ2-7; the listed D gene, TRBD2, was not tested against the DNA. TRBV3-2 corresponds to a pseudogene. The CDR3 length is 17 residues. CDR3 sequence: CASSCNLGTSVVYEQYF. The DNA for the CDR3 is TGTGCCAGCAGCTGTAATCTTGGGACTAGCGTGGTCTACGAGCAGTACTTC.

This chain joins TRBV24-1 and TRBJ2-1, with D perhaps matching TRBD1 (5 bases). Germline CDR1 is KGHDR and CDR2 is SFDVKD. The CDR3 extends over 11 amino acids. Trimming stripped 9 bases from V and 13 bases from J, with 15 bases between. The chain's CDR3 is CATSIYGAQFF. CDR3 coding DNA: TGTGCCACCTCCATCTATGGGGCCCAGTTCTTC.

This clonotype was observed many times. The chain is built from TRBV2 and TRBJ1-2, with unresolved D. The CDR3 covers 11 residues. Trimming shortened V by 6 bases and J by 8 bases, and 10 bases separated the two germline ends. From germline, CDR1 is SNHLY and CDR2 FYNNEI. The CDR3 sequence: CASRVTWGYTF. CDR3 nucleotides: TGTGCCAGCAGGGTCACTTGGGGCTACACCTTC. Filled out from reference TRBV2 and TRBJ1-2, the complete variable domain reads EPEVTQTPSHQVTQMGQEVILRCVPISNHLYFYWYRQILGQKVEFLVSFYNNEISEKSEIFDDQFSVERPDGSNFTLKIRSTKLEDSAMYFCASRVTWGYTFGSGTRLTVV.

This clonotype was recorded at least ten times. The V and J genes are TRBV5-1 and TRBJ2-3; 7 bases agree with TRBD2. The germline CDR1 and CDR2 sequences are SGHRS and YFSETQ. The CDR3 sequence is 15 residues long. Trimming removed 0 bases from V and 1 base from J; junction bases left unmatched: 2. The CDR3 protein is CASSLGDYRTDTQYF. For the CDR3, the DNA is TGCGCCAGCAGCTTGGGGGACTACCGCACAGATACGCAGTATTTT.

Ten or more counts support this clonotype. The J gene is TRBJ1-5, the V gene TRBV10-2, with D hard to call. Per germline, CDR1 WSHSY and CDR2 SAAADI. V was pared by 3 bases and J by 0 bases, with 9 bases between. The CDR3 is 15 amino acids. The CDR3 protein is CASSDQPSSNQPQHF. The CDR3 DNA is TGCGCCAGCAGTGATCAGCCATCTAGCAATCAGCCCCAGCATTTT.

This clonotype appeared many times. V and J are TRBV2 and TRBJ1-6, with unresolved D. This CDR3 is 12 amino acids long. Trimming cost V 7 bases and J 9 bases, with 10 bases left between them. Germline V gene lookup returns CDR1 SNHLY and CDR2 FYNNEI. The DNA of the CDR3 is TGTGCCAGCACGAGGGATGGTTCACCCCTCCACTTT. This encodes CASTRDGSPLHF.

This clonotype has at least ten counts. Written as DNA, the CDR3 is TGTGCCTGGAGTTCCGGGGATGGGACAGATACGCAGTATTTT. It translates to CAWSSGDGTDTQYF. The rearrangement joins TRBV30 to TRBJ2-3, with D maybe TRBD2 (5 bases). From germline, CDR1 is GTSNPN and CDR2 SVGIG (reference sequence). The CDR3 is 14 amino acids. V was clipped by 2 bases and J by 3 bases, with 12 bases between them.

The chain uses TRBV25-1 and TRBJ2-7, with TRBD1 matching 8 bases. V was pared by 7 bases and J by 3 bases, with 5 bases of the junction left unmatched. This CDR3 has 13 amino acids. CDR1 is MGHDK and CDR2 is SYGVNS in the germline V gene. The CDR3 sequence is CASKRQGSYEQYF. In nucleotides, the CDR3 is TGTGCCAGCAAAAGACAGGGGAGCTACGAGCAGTACTTC.

This clonotype was seen many times. The CDR3 is CASSYSLGGYNEQFF. CDR3 DNA: TGTGCCAGCAGTTACTCTCTCGGTGGATACAATGAGCAGTTCTTC. The chain recombines TRBV6-2 or TRBV6-3 with TRBJ2-1; D unclear. CDR1 and CDR2 (germline): MNHEY, SVGEGT. This CDR3 has 15 residues. Trimming left V 0 bases short and J 4 bases short, with 10 bases between.